These T cell receptor beta chains were read from a single sample in a study of blood T cell repertoires in COVID-19. The protocol was immunoSEQ multiplex PCR, while the TCRdb copy is restricted to in-frame clones and leaves out a portion. The data contain almost 200,000 clones, around 81% of them singletons. Sequencing was performed on peripheral blood. The source is a man in his sixties with COVID-19, enrolled during active disease. CDR3s include the opening cysteine and the closing phenylalanine or tryptophan. A D gene is named only where the DNA matches it firmly. Size tells how often a clone was seen (once, few, many) or the class of an expanded clone, and some rows leave it out.

j_call clone_size v_call d_call cdr3_aa cdr3_nt
TRBJ1-2 . TRBV28 . CASSFQQAGYTF TGTGCCAGCAGTTTCCAACAGGCTGGCTACACCTTC
TRBJ1-2 . TRBV5-1 . CASSLEQGDGYTF TGCGCCAGCAGCTTGGAACAGGGTGACGGCTACACCTTC
TRBJ1-2 . TRBV27 TRBD1 CASSDRGRDGYTF TGTGCCAGCAGTGACAGGGGGCGCGATGGCTACACCTTC
TRBJ2-4 . TRBV5-1 . CASSLRAGADIQYF TGCGCCAGCAGCTTGAGGGCGGGGGCGGACATTCAGTACTTC
TRBJ2-7 . TRBV27 . CASSLLTVRRRVGEQYF TGTGCCAGCAGTTTATTAACGGTTAGGAGGAGGGTCGGGGAGCAGTACTTC
TRBJ2-1 . TRBV9 . CASSETGEQFF TGTGCCAGCAGCGAGACGGGTGAGCAGTTCTTC
TRBJ1-5 . TRBV19 . CASSQQGIQPQHF TGTGCCAGTAGTCAACAGGGAATTCAGCCCCAGCATTTT
TRBJ2-3 . TRBV29-1 TRBD1 CSVHRGQKDTQYF TGCAGCGTTCACAGGGGGCAAAAAGATACGCAGTATTTT
TRBJ1-5 . TRBV3-1/TRBV3-2 TRBD1 CASSQGQGAGQPQHF TGTGCCAGCAGCCAAGGACAGGGGGCCGGACAGCCCCAGCATTTT
TRBJ1-2 . TRBV18 TRBD1 CASSLSLGQGAYGYTF TGTGCCAGCTCACTTTCGCTGGGACAGGGGGCCTATGGCTACACCTTC
TRBJ1-1 . TRBV5-4 TRBD1 CASSRRGGSQTEAFF TGTGCCAGCAGCCGCCGAGGGGGCAGTCAGACTGAAGCTTTCTTT
TRBJ1-1 . TRBV5-1 TRBD1 CASSLGDSTPGTEAFF TGCGCCAGCAGCTTGGGGGACAGTACCCCGGGCACTGAAGCTTTCTTT
TRBJ2-7 . TRBV6-1 . CASSEWTSYEQYF TGTGCCAGCAGTGAGTGGACAAGCTACGAGCAGTACTTC
TRBJ1-4 . TRBV5-6 . CASSYTGIRDEKLFF TGTGCCAGCAGTTATACCGGGATAAGAGATGAAAAACTGTTTTTT
TRBJ1-2 . TRBV6-5 . CASSLKSGDYGYTF TGTGCCAGCAGTCTGAAATCAGGCGACTATGGCTACACCTTC
TRBJ1-2 . TRBV29-1 . CSVEVRTPYGYTF TGCAGCGTTGAAGTCAGGACTCCTTATGGCTACACCTTC
TRBJ2-5 . TRBV30 . CAWSALTKTQYF TGTGCCTGGAGTGCCCTTACTAAGACCCAGTACTTC
TRBJ1-1 . TRBV3-1/TRBV3-2 . CASSQVLSAEAFF TGTGCCAGCAGCCAAGTGTTGAGCGCTGAAGCTTTCTTT
TRBJ2-7 . TRBV10-3 TRBD1 CAITLTGMLNEQYF TGTGCCATCACCCTGACAGGGATGTTGAACGAGCAGTACTTC
TRBJ2-6 . TRBV25-1 . CASSPRPRGPGANVLTF TGTGCCAGCAGTCCCCGACCCAGGGGTCCTGGGGCCAACGTCCTGACTTTC
TRBJ2-5 . TRBV30 . CAWSVEETQYF TGTGCCTGGAGTGTCGAGGAGACCCAGTACTTC
TRBJ1-4 . TRBV28 . CASRNSAGGGEKLFF TGTGCCAGCAGAAACTCGGCGGGGGGCGGAGAAAAACTGTTTTTT
TRBJ2-1 . TRBV30 . CAWRSGYNEQFF TGTGCCTGGAGGTCGGGCTACAATGAGCAGTTCTTC
TRBJ2-1 . TRBV6-5 TRBD2 CASSKSTSGNNEQFF TGTGCCAGCAGTAAAAGCACTAGCGGAAACAATGAGCAGTTCTTC
TRBJ2-7 . TRBV11-1 . CASSSGQLSSYEQYF TGTGCCAGCAGCTCAGGACAGTTGAGCTCCTACGAGCAGTACTTC
TRBJ2-3 . TRBV3-1/TRBV3-2 TRBD2 CASRPILAGPTDTQYF TGTGCCAGCAGACCAATCCTAGCGGGACCCACAGATACGCAGTATTTT
TRBJ2-7 . TRBV29-1 . CSVVIAGSYEQYF TGCAGCGTTGTGATCGCGGGCTCCTACGAGCAGTACTTC
TRBJ1-1 . TRBV6-6 TRBD1 CASSSLGQGSTEAFF TGTGCCAGCAGTTCCCTGGGACAGGGAAGCACTGAAGCTTTCTTT
TRBJ2-1 once TRBV29-1 TRBD1 CSVEGSGPDRERINEQFF TGCAGCGTTGAAGGGTCTGGCCCCGACAGGGAGAGGATCAATGAGCAGTTCTTC
TRBJ2-5 . TRBV28 TRBD1 CASSLQGQETQYF TGTGCCAGCAGCCTACAGGGGCAAGAGACCCAGTACTTC
TRBJ2-7 once TRBV24-1 TRBD1 CATSDRTGAYEQYF TGTGCCACCAGTGATAGGACAGGGGCCTACGAGCAGTACTTC
TRBJ2-1 . TRBV6-6 TRBD1 CASSPPIPGQANNEQFF TGTGCCAGCAGTCCCCCAATTCCGGGACAGGCCAACAATGAGCAGTTCTTC
TRBJ1-2 once TRBV19 TRBD1 CASSLGTGTYSGGYTF TGTGCCAGTAGCCTAGGGACAGGCACATACTCGGGTGGCTACACCTTC
TRBJ2-2 . TRBV19 . CASSIPRTGELFF TGTGCCAGTAGTATCCCTCGGACCGGGGAGCTGTTTTTT
TRBJ1-3 . TRBV7-9 . CASSHLSSGNTIYF TGTGCCAGCAGCCACCTTAGCTCTGGAAACACCATATATTTT
TRBJ1-3 . TRBV2 . CASREATAGNTIYF TGTGCCAGCAGGGAGGCAACGGCGGGAAACACCATATATTTT
TRBJ1-6 . TRBV30 . CASPQGSYNSPLHF TGTGCCTCCCCCCAGGGGTCCTATAATTCACCCCTCCACTTT
TRBJ1-2 once TRBV2 . CASSELGVPNYGYTF TGTGCCAGCAGTGAACTAGGAGTCCCTAACTATGGCTACACCTTC
TRBJ2-7 . TRBV7-3 TRBD2 CASSASTSGEQYF TGTGCCAGCAGCGCGTCGACTAGCGGCGAGCAGTACTTC
TRBJ2-7 . TRBV6-2/TRBV6-3 . CASRRASQEQYF TGTGCCAGCCGCCGGGCCAGCCAAGAGCAGTACTTC
TRBJ1-5 . TRBV5-4 TRBD1 CASSLDVRGQPQHF TGTGCCAGCAGCTTGGACGTCAGGGGGCAGCCCCAGCATTTT
TRBJ2-5 once TRBV2 TRBD2 CASSEQGAGGMETQYF TGTGCCAGCAGTGAACAAGGAGCGGGAGGGATGGAGACCCAGTACTTC
TRBJ2-3 . TRBV30 TRBD1 CAWYRTTGDTQYF TGTGCCTGGTACCGTACGACAGGGGATACGCAGTATTTT
TRBJ1-2 . TRBV30 . CAWSVLKTALYTF TGTGCCTGGAGTGTACTTAAGACAGCGCTCTACACCTTC
TRBJ2-7 . TRBV7-2 . CASSLQGLSYEQYF TGTGCCAGCAGCCTCCAGGGGCTATCCTACGAGCAGTACTTC
TRBJ1-2 . TRBV30 . CAWTLDTHYGYTF TGTGCCTGGACCCTCGACACTCACTATGGCTACACCTTC
TRBJ2-7 . TRBV30 . CAWSGGSYEQYF TGTGCCTGGAGTGGAGGGTCCTACGAGCAGTACTTC
TRBJ1-1 few TRBV5-6 TRBD1 CASSLDRGTEAFF TGTGCCAGCAGCTTGGACAGGGGAACTGAAGCTTTCTTT